The 27 T cell receptor beta chains presented below share a single source sample, sequenced in a study of vaccination effects on CD4 cells after COVID-19. These receptors' antigens are unknown. It was after 10 days of culture that CD4+ T cells were isolated. Vaccination of participants consisted of two doses of either the BNT162b2 or mRNA-1273 vaccine. Assay used: immunoSEQ multiplex PCR; TCRdb lists only in-frame clones, some missing. This table has 45,000 to 55,000 clones, roughly 70% appearing once. This specimen was CD4+ T cells from PBMCs cultured without peptide, taken after COVID-19 vaccination. All receptors come from a human donor who received a COVID-19 vaccine.

Remarks on this clone: Germline and junction disagree at one end, which may indicate a read error. This rearrangement joins TRBV9 to TRBJ2-5, with TRBD2 identical over 13 bases. Looked up from germline, CDR1 is SGDLS and CDR2 is YYNGEE. The CDR3 contains 14 residues. The CDR3 loop is CASSVGTSGGAANF. CDR3 bases: TGTGCCAGCAGCGTTGGAACTAGCGGGGGGGCCGCGAACTTC. Full variable domain (missing parts from reference TRBV9 and TRBJ2-5): DSGVTQTPKHLITATGQRVTLRCSPRSGDLSVYWYQQSLDQGLQFLIQYYNGEERAKGNILERFSAQQFPDLHSELNLSSLELGDSALYFCASSVGTSGGAANFGPGTRLLVL.

The chain uses TRBV4-1 and TRBJ1-2; 7 bases map to TRBD1. Per germline, CDR1 MGHRA and CDR2 YSYEKL. With V trimmed by 1 base and J by 4 bases, 6 bases remained unmatched. The CDR3 sequence is 15 residues long. In nucleotides, the CDR3 is TGCGCCAGCAGCCAAGGACAGGGTTTGGGCTATGGCTACACCTTC. Translating it yields CASSQGQGLGYGYTF.

The rearrangement uses TRBV7-6 and TRBJ2-2; 7 nucleotides agree with TRBD1. The CDR3 runs to 18 residues. The V and J ends lost 5 bases and 3 bases, in that order; junction bases with no gene match: 15. Germline V gene data show CDR1 as SGHVS and CDR2 as FNYEAQ. Here the CDR3 reads CASSKTGTEPWDTGELFF. DNA for the CDR3: TGTGCCAGCAGCAAGACGGGGACAGAGCCCTGGGACACCGGGGAGCTGTTTTTT.

The chain couples TRBV6-5 to TRBJ2-7; possible D gene TRBD1, 6 bases. The V end was cut by 2 bases, the J end by 3 bases, with 11 bases between. CDR1 MNHEY and CDR2 SVGAGI come from the germline V gene. This CDR3 contains 14 residues. CDR3 DNA sequence: TGTGCCAGCAGTTACCAACAGGGAATCTACGAGCAGTACTTC. Protein product: CASSYQQGIYEQYF.

The chain is built from TRBV7-6 and TRBJ2-1; D is perhaps TRBD1 (5 bases). The CDR3 sequence is 15 residues long. Trimming removed 5 bases at V and 2 bases at J, with 13 bases between. Per the germline V gene, CDR1 is SGHVS and CDR2 is FNYEAQ. The CDR3 spells CASSRQTQAYNEQFF. CDR3 sequence (DNA): TGTGCCAGCAGCCGCCAGACACAGGCCTACAATGAGCAGTTCTTC.

The chain links TRBV9 to TRBJ2-5; possibly TRBD2 for D (6 bases). The V and J ends lost 0 bases and 0 bases respectively, with 9 bases between them. The CDR3 has 15 residues. The germline V gene encodes CDR1 SGDLS and CDR2 YYNGEE. The CDR3 coding sequence is TGTGCCAGCAGCGTAGGGGGGGAGTACCAAGAGACCCAGTACTTC. Protein product: CASSVGGEYQETQYF. The whole variable domain, remainder taken from reference TRBV9 and TRBJ2-5, is DSGVTQTPKHLITATGQRVTLRCSPRSGDLSVYWYQQSLDQGLQFLIQYYNGEERAKGNILERFSAQQFPDLHSELNLSSLELGDSALYFCASSVGGEYQETQYFGPGTRLLVL.

The chain employs TRBV18 and TRBJ1-5; D possibly corresponds to TRBD1 (5 bases). V lost 1 base, J lost 3 bases, and 13 bases lay in between. The CDR3 spans 16 residues. Germline V gene lookup returns CDR1 KGHSH and CDR2 LQKENI. The CDR3 sequence is CASSPLRDGINQPQHF. DNA of the CDR3: TGTGCCAGCTCACCACTCCGGGACGGAATCAATCAGCCCCAGCATTTT.

This chain connects TRBV12-3 or TRBV12-4 to TRBJ2-1, with D maybe TRBD2 (6 bases). The CDR3 is 13 residues long. Between the trimmed V and J ends, which lost 4 bases and 8 bases, there was a span of 12 bases. The CDR3: CASSYGGPDEQFF. The CDR3 bases are TGTGCCAGCAGTTACGGAGGGCCGGATGAGCAGTTCTTC.

The V gene is TRBV5-8, the J gene TRBJ2-7; D unresolved. This CDR3 region has 15 residues. Germline CDR1 reads SGHTS; CDR2 reads YDEGEE. V was shortened by 4 bases and J by 3 bases, with 17 bases between the two germline ends. CDR3 loop: CASSPTGGYLYEQYF. The CDR3 coding sequence is TGTGCCAGCAGCCCGACTGGCGGATACCTCTACGAGCAGTACTTC.

V is TRBV5-4 and J is TRBJ2-6, with no clear D. CDR1 is SGHNT, CDR2 YYREEE, per germline (reference sequence). The CDR3 spans 13 residues. Trimming removed 4 bases from V and 4 bases from J, with 6 bases in between. CDR3: CASSRQGANVLTF. The CDR3 bases are TGTGCCAGCAGCCGACAAGGGGCCAACGTCCTGACTTTC.

V is TRBV7-6 and J is TRBJ2-1, with a weak D call TRBD2 (5 bases). The CDR3 loop spans 16 amino acids. The V end lost 1 base, the J end lost 1 base, and 11 bases lay between the germline ends. The germline gives CDR1 SGHVS, CDR2 FNYEAQ. CDR3 DNA: TGTGCCAGCAGCTTAGAATCGGGCGGGTCCTACAATGAGCAGTTCTTC. Amino acids: CASSLESGGSYNEQFF.

This clone was observed at least ten times. The rearrangement links TRBV6-5 to TRBJ1-1, with TRBD1 as a possible D gene (5 bases). CDR1 is MNHEY, CDR2 SVGAGI, per germline. V shed 5 bases and J shed 4 bases, with 11 bases lying between them. There are 13 residues in the CDR3. CDR3 in amino acids: CASSKTALTEAFF. CDR3 bases: TGTGCCAGCAGTAAGACAGCCCTCACTGAAGCTTTCTTT.

J is TRBJ1-1 and V is TRBV7-2, with no clear D. The germline gives CDR1 SGHTA, CDR2 FQGNSA. The germline V and J ends were trimmed by 1 base and 4 bases, with 16 bases remaining between them. CDR3 length equals 16 residues. CDR3 nucleotide sequence: TGTGCCAGCAGCTTAGTGGGTCGTCCCCTACCCACTGAAGCTTTCTTT. It codes for CASSLVGRPLPTEAFF.

The V gene is TRBV7-9, the J gene TRBJ2-7, with TRBD2 matching over 10 bases. The CDR3 is 15 amino acids. Germline loops: CDR1 SEHNR, CDR2 FQNEAQ (reference sequence). V shed 5 bases and J 2 bases; nucleotides not matched to a gene: 6. CDR3 sequence (DNA): TGTGCCAGCAGCGGTAGCGGGAGGTTAACCTACGAGCAGTACTTC. This codes for CASSGSGRLTYEQYF.

This clone was observed once. The V call is TRBV6-5, the J call TRBJ2-1; 8 bases are a match to TRBD2. V lost 6 bases and J lost 4; bases outside the gene matches: 8. Germline CDR1 and CDR2: MNHEY and SVGAGI. The CDR3 has 15 amino acids. CDR3 amino acids: CASSPDGGAYNEQFF. Here the CDR3 DNA reads TGTGCCAGCAGCCCGGACGGGGGGGCTTACAATGAGCAGTTCTTC.

The V call is TRBV6-1, the J call TRBJ2-7; no clear D. Trimming pared 3 bases from V and 6 bases from J, leaving 12 bases between. The CDR3 totals 13 residues. CDR1 is MNHNS and CDR2 is SASEGT in the germline V gene. The CDR3 spells CASSDYLAFEQYF. As DNA, the CDR3 is TGTGCCAGCAGTGATTATCTCGCTTTCGAGCAGTACTTC.

This clone has only a few counts. The J gene is TRBJ2-1, the V gene TRBV6-5, with 14 positions matching TRBD2. V was clipped by 10 bases and J by 5 bases; unmatched bases: 4. The CDR3 runs 14 residues. The germline gives CDR1 MNHEY, CDR2 SVGAGI. CDR3 residues: CATRTSGRNNEQFF. The DNA of the CDR3 is TGTGCCACCCGGACTAGCGGGAGGAACAATGAGCAGTTCTTC.

The J gene is TRBJ2-1, the V gene TRBV6-4; 9 bases map to TRBD2. Losses at the gene ends were 6 bases for V and 4 bases for J; bases not matched to a gene: 10. The germline V gene has CDR1 MRHNA and CDR2 SNTAGT. The CDR3 runs 16 residues. The CDR3, as DNA: TGTGCCAGCAGGCGGACTAGCGCAATGGCTTACAATGAGCAGTTCTTC. Its protein product is CASRRTSAMAYNEQFF.

The sample holds one count of this clone. The chain couples TRBV10-3 to TRBJ1-1; a weak D match, TRBD1 (6 bases). The CDR3 contains 13 residues. V gave up 5 bases and J gave up 1 base, with 8 bases separating them. The germline CDR1 and CDR2 sequences are ENHRY and SYGVKD. CDR3 in DNA: TGTGCCATCAGTAGAGGGGGGAACACTGAAGCTTTCTTT. This encodes CAISRGGNTEAFF.

The V and J genes are TRBV28 and TRBJ1-2; 7 bases are shared with TRBD1. Germline V gene lookup returns CDR1 MDHEN and CDR2 SYDVKM. The CDR3 extends over 13 amino acids. The V segment lost 4 bases and the J segment 4 bases; nucleotides outside the gene matches: 3. CDR3 DNA: TGTGCCAGCAGTTCGGGACAGTTCTATGGCTACACCTTC. Translated: CASSSGQFYGYTF.

This sequence joins TRBV14 and TRBJ1-1, with TRBD1 matching over 9 bases. CDR1 SGHDN and CDR2 FVKESK come from the germline V gene. V shed 0 bases and J 6 bases; nucleotides not matched to a gene: 8. The CDR3 runs 16 residues. CDR3: CASSQDPQGATPEAFF. The CDR3 coding sequence is TGTGCCAGCAGCCAAGATCCACAGGGGGCTACCCCTGAAGCTTTCTTT.

V and J are TRBV18 and TRBJ2-2; possible D gene TRBD1, 6 bases. The length of the CDR3 is 14 residues. V was trimmed by 1 base and J by 6 bases, leaving 9 bases between them. Germline CDR1 is KGHSH and CDR2 is LQKENI. The CDR3 sequence is CASSPRAGAGELFF. CDR3 DNA: TGTGCCAGCTCACCACGAGCAGGGGCCGGGGAGCTGTTTTTT.

The chain links TRBV18 to TRBJ2-7, with TRBD2 as a possible D gene (5 bases). In germline, CDR1 is KGHSH, CDR2 LQKENI. The V gene lost 2 bases and the J gene lost 1 base, with 9 bases spanning the gap. This CDR3 region has 14 residues. The CDR3 reads CASSPAAASYEQYF. The CDR3 region has the DNA TGTGCCAGCTCACCAGCAGCGGCGTCCTACGAGCAGTACTTC.

CDR3 in amino acids: CASSLVGQTQETQYF. The CDR3 DNA reads TGCGCCAGCAGCTTGGTTGGCCAGACGCAAGAGACCCAGTACTTC. The chain combines TRBV5-1 with TRBJ2-5; no firm D call. From germline, CDR1 is SGHRS and CDR2 YFSETQ. The V gene lost 0 bases and the J gene lost 2 bases, with 11 bases spanning the gap. The CDR3 is 15 residues long.

V usage is TRBV5-1 and J usage is TRBJ2-2; a possible D gene is TRBD2 (5 bases). Germline values: CDR1 SGHRS, CDR2 YFSETQ. The CDR3 is 15 residues long. Trimming cost V 0 bases and J 3 bases, with 9 bases left between them. CDR3 coding DNA: TGCGCCAGCAGCTTGGACGGACTTTACACCGGGGAGCTGTTTTTT. Translated, it gives CASSLDGLYTGELFF.

The V and J genes are TRBV5-4 and TRBJ1-3; 7 bases align to TRBD1. Per the germline V gene, CDR1 is SGHNT and CDR2 is YYREEE (reference sequence). V shed 5 bases, J shed 0 bases, and the junction held 5 bases outside the gene matches. CDR3 length: 15 amino acids. In DNA form, the CDR3 reads TGTGCCAGCAGACGGGACAGCTCCTCTGGAAACACCATATATTTT. Translating it yields CASRRDSSSGNTIYF.

The genes are TRBV4-1 and TRBJ2-5; TRBD2 matches 12 bases. The ends lost 3 bases at V and 4 bases at J; junction bases unmatched: 9. Germline V CDR1 and CDR2: MGHRA, YSYEKL. The CDR3 is 17 residues long. The CDR3 DNA follows: TGCGCCAGCAGCCACGCTAGCGGGAGGGCCAAGGGAGAGACCCAGTACTTC. As protein: CASSHASGRAKGETQYF.